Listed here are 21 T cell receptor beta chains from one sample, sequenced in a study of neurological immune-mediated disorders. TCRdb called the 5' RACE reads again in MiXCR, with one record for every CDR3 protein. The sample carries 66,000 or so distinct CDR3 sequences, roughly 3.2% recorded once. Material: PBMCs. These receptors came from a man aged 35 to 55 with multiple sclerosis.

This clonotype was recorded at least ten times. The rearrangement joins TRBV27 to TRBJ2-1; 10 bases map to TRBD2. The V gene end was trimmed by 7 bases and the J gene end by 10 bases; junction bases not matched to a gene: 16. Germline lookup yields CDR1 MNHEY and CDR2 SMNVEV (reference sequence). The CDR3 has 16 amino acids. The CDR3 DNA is TGTGCCAGCACTAGCGGGGGACTACCCCTCAGCCTGGAGCAGTTCTTC. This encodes CASTSGGLPLSLEQFF.

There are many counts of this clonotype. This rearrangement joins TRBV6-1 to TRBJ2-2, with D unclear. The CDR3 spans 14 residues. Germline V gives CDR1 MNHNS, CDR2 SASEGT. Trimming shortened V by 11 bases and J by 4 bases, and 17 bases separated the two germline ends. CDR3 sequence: CAGEGNFFTGELFF. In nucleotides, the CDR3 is TGTGCCGGGGAAGGGAACTTTTTCACCGGGGAGCTGTTTTTT.

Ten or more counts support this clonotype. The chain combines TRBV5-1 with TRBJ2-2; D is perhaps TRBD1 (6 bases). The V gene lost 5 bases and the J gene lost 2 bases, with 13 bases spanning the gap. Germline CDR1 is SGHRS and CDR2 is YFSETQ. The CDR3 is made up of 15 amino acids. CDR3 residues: CASSKGTPNTGELFF. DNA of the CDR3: TGCGCCAGCAGTAAGGGGACACCCAACACCGGGGAGCTGTTTTTT.

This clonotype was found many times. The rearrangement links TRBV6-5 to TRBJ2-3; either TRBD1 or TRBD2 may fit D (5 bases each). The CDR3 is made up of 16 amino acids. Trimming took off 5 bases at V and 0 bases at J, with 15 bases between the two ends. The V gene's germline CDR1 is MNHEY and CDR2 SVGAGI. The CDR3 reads CASSLSPGPSTDTQYF. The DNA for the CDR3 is TGTGCCAGCAGTCTCTCGCCGGGACCCAGCACAGATACGCAGTATTTT.

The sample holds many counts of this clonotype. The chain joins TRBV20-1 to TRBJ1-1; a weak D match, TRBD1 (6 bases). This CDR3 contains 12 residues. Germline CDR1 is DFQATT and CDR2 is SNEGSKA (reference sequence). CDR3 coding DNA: TGCAGGGCCGGGACAACGAACACTGAAGCTTTCTTT. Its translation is CRAGTTNTEAFF.

CDR3 nucleotides: TGCGCCAGCAGCTGGGGACAGGGGGCCTACAATGAGCAGTTCTTC. Translated, it gives CASSWGQGAYNEQFF. V is TRBV5-1 and J is TRBJ2-1; TRBD1 aligns across 11 bases. J gave up 2 bases and V 3 bases, and 1 base lay outside the gene matches. CDR1 SGHRS and CDR2 YFSETQ come from the germline V gene. This CDR3 comprises 15 residues.

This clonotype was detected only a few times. CDR3 loop: CASKGSRYSNQPQHF. CDR3 bases: TGTGCCAGCAAAGGGTCCAGGTATAGCAATCAGCCCCAGCATTTT. The chain couples TRBV6-5 to TRBJ1-5; D is ambiguous. Trimming pared 7 bases from V and 0 bases from J, leaving 13 bases between. CDR1 and CDR2 from the germline V gene are MNHEY and SVGAGI. This CDR3 contains 15 residues.

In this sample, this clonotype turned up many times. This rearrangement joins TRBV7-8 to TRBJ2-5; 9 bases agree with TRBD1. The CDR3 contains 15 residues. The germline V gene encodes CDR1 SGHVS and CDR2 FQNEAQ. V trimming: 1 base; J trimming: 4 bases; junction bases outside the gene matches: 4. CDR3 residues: CASSLGTGERETQYF. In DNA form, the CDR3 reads TGTGCCAGCAGCTTAGGGACAGGGGAACGAGAGACCCAGTACTTC.

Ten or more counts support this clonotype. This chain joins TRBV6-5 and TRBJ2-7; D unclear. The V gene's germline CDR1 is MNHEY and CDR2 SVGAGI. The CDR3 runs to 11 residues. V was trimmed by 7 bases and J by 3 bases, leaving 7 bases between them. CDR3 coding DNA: TGTGCCAGCACCCAAAACTACGAGCAGTACTTC. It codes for CASTQNYEQYF.

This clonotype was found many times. The CDR3 DNA sequence: TGTGCCAGCAGTTACTCGATTCCGGGACAGCTATCCTATGGCTACACCTTC. Its translation: CASSYSIPGQLSYGYTF. The genes are TRBV6-5 and TRBJ1-2; TRBD1 matches at 7 bases. In germline, CDR1 is MNHEY, CDR2 SVGAGI. The CDR3 is made up of 17 amino acids. After removal of 0 bases from V and 4 bases from J, the junction contained 11 bases not matched to a gene.

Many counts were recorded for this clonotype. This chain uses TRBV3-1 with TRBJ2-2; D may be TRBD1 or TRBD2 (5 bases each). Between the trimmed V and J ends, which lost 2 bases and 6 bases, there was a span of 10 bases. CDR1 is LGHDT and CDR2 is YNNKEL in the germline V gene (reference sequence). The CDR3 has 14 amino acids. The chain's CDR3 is CASSQLGVSGELFF. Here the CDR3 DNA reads TGTGCCAGCAGCCAATTGGGGGTTTCCGGGGAGCTGTTTTTT. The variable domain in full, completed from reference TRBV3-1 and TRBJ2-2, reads DTAVSQTPKYLVTQMGNDKSIKCEQNLGHDTMYWYKQDSKKFLKIMFSYNNKELIINETVPNRFSPKSPDKAHLNLHINSLELGDSAVYFCASSQLGVSGELFFGEGSRLTVL.

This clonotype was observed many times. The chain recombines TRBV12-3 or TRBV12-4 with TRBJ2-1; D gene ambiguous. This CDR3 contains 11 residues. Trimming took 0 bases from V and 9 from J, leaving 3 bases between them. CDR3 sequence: CASSLAGEQFF. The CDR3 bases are TGTGCCAGCAGTTTAGCGGGTGAGCAGTTCTTC.

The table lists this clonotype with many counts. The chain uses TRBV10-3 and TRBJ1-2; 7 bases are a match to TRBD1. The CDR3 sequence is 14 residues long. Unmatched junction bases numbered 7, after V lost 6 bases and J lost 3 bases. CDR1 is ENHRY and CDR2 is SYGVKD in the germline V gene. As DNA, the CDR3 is TGTGCCATCAGGGACCAGGGGGGAGACTATGGCTACACCTTC. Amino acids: CAIRDQGGDYGYTF.

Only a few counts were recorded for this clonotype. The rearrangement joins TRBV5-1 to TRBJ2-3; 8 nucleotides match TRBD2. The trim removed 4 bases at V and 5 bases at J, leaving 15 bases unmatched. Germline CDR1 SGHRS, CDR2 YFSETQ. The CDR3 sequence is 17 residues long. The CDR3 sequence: CASSLGLAGRMEDTQYF. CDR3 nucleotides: TGCGCCAGCAGCCTGGGGTTAGCGGGACGAATGGAAGATACGCAGTATTTT.

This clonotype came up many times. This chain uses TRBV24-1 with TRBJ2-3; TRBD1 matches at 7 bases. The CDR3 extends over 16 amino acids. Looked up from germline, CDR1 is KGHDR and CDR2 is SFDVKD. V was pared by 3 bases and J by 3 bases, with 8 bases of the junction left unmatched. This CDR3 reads CATSDAGGKGTDTQYF. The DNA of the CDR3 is TGTGCCACCAGTGATGCAGGGGGAAAAGGGACAGATACGCAGTATTTT.

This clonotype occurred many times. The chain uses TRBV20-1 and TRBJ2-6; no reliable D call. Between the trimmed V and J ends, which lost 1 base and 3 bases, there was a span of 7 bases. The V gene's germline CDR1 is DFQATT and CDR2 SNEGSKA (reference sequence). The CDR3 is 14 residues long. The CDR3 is CSARAVGGANVLTF. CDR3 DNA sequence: TGCAGTGCTAGAGCGGTGGGTGGGGCCAACGTCCTGACTTTC.

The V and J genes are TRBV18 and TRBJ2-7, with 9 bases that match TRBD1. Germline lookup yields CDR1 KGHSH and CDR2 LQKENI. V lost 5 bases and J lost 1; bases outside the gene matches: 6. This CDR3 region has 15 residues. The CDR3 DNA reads TGTGCCAGCTCAAGCAGGACAGGGGCATCCTACGAGCAGTACTTC. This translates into CASSSRTGASYEQYF.

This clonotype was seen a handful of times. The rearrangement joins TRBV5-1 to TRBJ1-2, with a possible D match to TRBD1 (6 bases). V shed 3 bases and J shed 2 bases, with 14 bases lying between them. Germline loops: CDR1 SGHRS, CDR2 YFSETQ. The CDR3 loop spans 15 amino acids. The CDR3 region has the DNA TGCGCCAGCAGCTCGTCAGGGGCTACCAACTATGGCTACACCTTC. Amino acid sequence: CASSSSGATNYGYTF.

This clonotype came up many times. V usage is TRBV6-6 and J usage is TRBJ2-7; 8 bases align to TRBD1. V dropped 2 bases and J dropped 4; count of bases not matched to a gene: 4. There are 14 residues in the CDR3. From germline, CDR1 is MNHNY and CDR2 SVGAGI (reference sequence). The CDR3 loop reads CASSYRQGAYEQYF. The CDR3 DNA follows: TGTGCCAGCAGTTACAGGCAGGGGGCTTACGAGCAGTACTTC.

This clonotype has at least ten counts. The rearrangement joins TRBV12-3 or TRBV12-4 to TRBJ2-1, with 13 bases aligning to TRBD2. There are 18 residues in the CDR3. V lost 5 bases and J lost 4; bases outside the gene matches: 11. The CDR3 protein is CASSLPGTSGDFYNEQFF. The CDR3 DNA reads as TGTGCCAGCAGTCTCCCCGGGACTAGCGGGGATTTTTACAATGAGCAGTTCTTC.

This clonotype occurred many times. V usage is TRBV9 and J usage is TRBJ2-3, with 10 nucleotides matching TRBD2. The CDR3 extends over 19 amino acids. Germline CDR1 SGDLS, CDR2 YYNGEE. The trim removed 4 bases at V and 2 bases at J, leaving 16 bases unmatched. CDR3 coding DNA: TGTGCCAGCAGCCCGCAAGCGGGGGGGCCTCTAACATACACAGATACGCAGTATTTT. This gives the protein CASSPQAGGPLTYTDTQYF.